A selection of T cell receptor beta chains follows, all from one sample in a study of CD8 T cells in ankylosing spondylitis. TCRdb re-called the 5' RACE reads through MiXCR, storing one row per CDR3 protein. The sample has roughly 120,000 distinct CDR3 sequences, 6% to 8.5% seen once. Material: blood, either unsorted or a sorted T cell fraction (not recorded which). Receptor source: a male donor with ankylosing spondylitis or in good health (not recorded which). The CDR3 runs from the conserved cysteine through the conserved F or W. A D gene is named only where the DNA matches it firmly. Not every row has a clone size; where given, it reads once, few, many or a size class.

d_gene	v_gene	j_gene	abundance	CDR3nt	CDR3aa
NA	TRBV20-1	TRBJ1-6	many	TGCAGTGCTGTAAGAACGGGAAGCCTCCACTTT	CSAVRTGSLHF
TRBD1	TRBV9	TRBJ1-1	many	TGTGCCAGCAGCGCCAGGACAGGGAACACTGAAGCTTTCTTT	CASSARTGNTEAFF
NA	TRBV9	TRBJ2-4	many	TGTGCCAGCAGCCCGTTTGACGGACTCAACATTCAGTACTTC	CASSPFDGLNIQYF
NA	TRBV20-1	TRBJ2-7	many	TGCGCAGTAGCGGAAGAGACCCACGAGCAGTACTTC	CAVAEETHEQYF
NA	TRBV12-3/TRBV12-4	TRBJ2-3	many	TGTGCCAGCGGGGGGGCGACAGATACGCAGTATTTT	CASGGATDTQYF
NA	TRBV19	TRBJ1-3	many	TGTGCCAGTTCTCCGGTAAGCTCTGGAAACACCATATATTTT	CASSPVSSGNTIYF
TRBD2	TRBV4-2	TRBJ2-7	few	TGTGCCAGCAGCCAAGATCCGGGGGGAACCTACGAGCAGTACTTC	CASSQDPGGTYEQYF
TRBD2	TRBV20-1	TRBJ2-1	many	TGCAGTGCTAGTCGTGTAGGGACTAGCGGGAGCGTTGGACACAATGAGCAGTTCTTC	CSASRVGTSGSVGHNEQFF
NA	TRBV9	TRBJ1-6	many	TGTGCCAGCAGCCAGGGAGGGATCGGATCACCCCTCCACTTT	CASSQGGIGSPLHF
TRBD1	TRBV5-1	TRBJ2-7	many	TGCGCCAGCAGCTTGGTTGGCCAGGGGGAAGGCGAGCAGTACTTC	CASSLVGQGEGEQYF
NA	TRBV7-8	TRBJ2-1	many	TGTGCCAGCAGCTTTCCTAGTCATGAGCAGTTCTTC	CASSFPSHEQFF
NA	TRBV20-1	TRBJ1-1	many	TGCAGTGCTAGAGATTTGGAGACAGTGCTCTGGAACACTGAAGCTTTCTTT	CSARDLETVLWNTEAFF
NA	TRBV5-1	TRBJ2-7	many	TGCGCCAGCAGCTCCGAAAGTCTTTCGCAGTACTTC	CASSSESLSQYF
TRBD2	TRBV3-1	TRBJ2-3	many	TGTGCCAGCAGCCAAGATTGGCTAGCGGGATACACAGATACGCAGTATTTT	CASSQDWLAGYTDTQYF
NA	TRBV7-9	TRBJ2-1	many	TGTGCCAGCAGCCCCCACCATGGGGAGCAGTTCTTC	CASSPHHGEQFF
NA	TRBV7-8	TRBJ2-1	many	TGTGCCAGCAGCTTAGTCGAGGGTGTCGCCTACAATGAGCAGTTCTTC	CASSLVEGVAYNEQFF
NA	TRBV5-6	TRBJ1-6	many	TGTGCCAGCAGCCGAGGGACGGTTTATAATTCACCCCTCCACTTT	CASSRGTVYNSPLHF
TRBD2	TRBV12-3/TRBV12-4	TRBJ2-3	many	TGTGCCAGCAGACAGTACGGGGGGGCGCGCACAGATACGCAGTATTTT	CASRQYGGARTDTQYF
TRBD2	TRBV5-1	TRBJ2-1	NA	TGCGCCAGCAGCTTGCTTGGGACTAGCGGTTACAATGAGCAGTTCTTC	CASSLLGTSGYNEQFF
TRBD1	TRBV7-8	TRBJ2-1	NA	TGTGCCAGCAGCTCCCGGGACAGAGACAATGAGCAGTTCTTC	CASSSRDRDNEQFF
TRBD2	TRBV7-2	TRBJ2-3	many	TGTGCCAGCAGCTTATCCGGGACTAGCGGGAACACAGATACGCAGTATTTT	CASSLSGTSGNTDTQYF
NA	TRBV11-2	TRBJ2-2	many	TGTGCCAGCAGCTTGCAGATCGGGGAGCTGTTTTTT	CASSLQIGELFF
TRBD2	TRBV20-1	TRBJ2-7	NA	TGCAGTGCAATGACTAGCGGGACCTACGAGCAGTACTTC	CSAMTSGTYEQYF
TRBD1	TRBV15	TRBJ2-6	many	TGTGCCACCAGCAGAGAAGATTTGGGATTTACAGGGGGCGCGACTGGGGCCAACGTCCTGACTTTC	CATSREDLGFTGGATGANVLTF
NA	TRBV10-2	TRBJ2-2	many	TGCGCCAGCAGGGGGACGGGAGCGAACACCGGGGAGCTGTTTTTT	CASRGTGANTGELFF
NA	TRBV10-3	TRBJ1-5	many	TGTGCCATCAGCCTAAAGAGGGGGGATCAGCCCCAGCATTTT	CAISLKRGDQPQHF
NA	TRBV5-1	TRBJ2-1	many	TGCGCCAGCAGCTTGGGCGGGGCGTCCTACAATGAGCAGTTCTTC	CASSLGGASYNEQFF
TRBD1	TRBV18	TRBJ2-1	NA	TGTGCCAGCTCCCGGACAGGTCGCGGCTACAATGAGCAGTTCTTC	CASSRTGRGYNEQFF
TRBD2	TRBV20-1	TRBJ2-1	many	TGCAGCCAACTCAGCGGGGGGCTCTACAATGAGCAGTTCTTC	CSQLSGGLYNEQFF
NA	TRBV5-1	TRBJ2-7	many	TGCGCCAGCACGGCTGGGACATCCACCTACGAGCAGTACTTC	CASTAGTSTYEQYF
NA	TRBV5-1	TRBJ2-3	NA	TGCGCCAGCAGCTTGGATGTCTTCACAGATACGCAGTATTTT	CASSLDVFTDTQYF
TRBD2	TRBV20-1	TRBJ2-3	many	TGCAGTGCTAGTGGGACTAGCGGGGGAACAGATACGCAGTATTTT	CSASGTSGGTDTQYF
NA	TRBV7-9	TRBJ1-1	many	TGTGCCAGCAGCCTGGGCGACATGGGTTTGAACACTGAAGCTTTCTTT	CASSLGDMGLNTEAFF
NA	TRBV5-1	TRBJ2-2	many	TGCGCCACCACGGAGGCCAGCACGAACACCGGGGAGCTGTTTTTT	CATTEASTNTGELFF
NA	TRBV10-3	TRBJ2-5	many	TGTGCCATCAGTGAGTCCGCAGTAGGGCAACAAGAGACCCAGTACTTC	CAISESAVGQQETQYF
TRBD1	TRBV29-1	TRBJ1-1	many	TGCAGCGTTAGAGGAACAGGGGTCACTGAAGCTTTCTTT	CSVRGTGVTEAFF
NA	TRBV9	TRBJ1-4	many	TGTGCCAGCAGCGCATTTGCAACTAATGAAAAACTGTTTTTT	CASSAFATNEKLFF
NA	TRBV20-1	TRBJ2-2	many	TGCAGTGCTAGTACACTAGCAGCCACGAACACCGGGGAGCTGTTTTTT	CSASTLAATNTGELFF
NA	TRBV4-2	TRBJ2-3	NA	TGTGCCAGCAGCCAAGTAGTCGAAGATACGCAGTATTTT	CASSQVVEDTQYF
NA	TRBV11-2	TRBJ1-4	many	TGTGCCAGCAGCTTAGGTCAGGGAGCGATCTTTGAAAAACTGTTTTTT	CASSLGQGAIFEKLFF
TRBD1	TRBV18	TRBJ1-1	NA	TGTGCCAGCTCTTGGAACAGGGGGGCGAACACTGAAGCTTTCTTT	CASSWNRGANTEAFF
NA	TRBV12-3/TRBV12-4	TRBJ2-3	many	TGTGCCAGCAGGAGAGGAGCAGATACGCAGTATTTT	CASRRGADTQYF
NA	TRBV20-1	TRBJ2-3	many	TGCAGTGCTAGCAGCGGGACAGGCACAGATACGCAGTATTTT	CSASSGTGTDTQYF
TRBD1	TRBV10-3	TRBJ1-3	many	TGTGCCATCAGTGAGTCGACAGGGGCCCTCTCTGGAAACACCATATATTTT	CAISESTGALSGNTIYF
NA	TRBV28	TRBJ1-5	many	TGTGCCAGCAGTTTCACAGTTATCTTCAGCAATCAGCCCCAGCATTTT	CASSFTVIFSNQPQHF
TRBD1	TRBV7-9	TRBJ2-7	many	TGTGCCAGCACCCAACCGACAGGGGAGGAAAACGAGCAGTACTTC	CASTQPTGEENEQYF
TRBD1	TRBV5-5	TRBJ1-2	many	TGTGCCAGCAGCCGGGAGACAGGGGTCTATGGCTACACCTTC	CASSRETGVYGYTF
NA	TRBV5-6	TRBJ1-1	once	TGTGCCAGCAGCAATATCGGGGGCATGAACACTGAAGCTTTCTTT	CASSNIGGMNTEAFF
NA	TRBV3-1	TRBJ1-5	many	TGTGCCAGCAGCCAAGGGCCCGCGGAGTCCAAGCAGCCCCAGCATTTT	CASSQGPAESKQPQHF
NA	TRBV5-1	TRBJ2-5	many	TGCGCCAGCAGCCTCGGGACTCAGGAGACCCAGTACTTC	CASSLGTQETQYF
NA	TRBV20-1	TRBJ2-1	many	TGCAGTGCTGCCCGGGACACATACAATGAGCAGTTCTTC	CSAARDTYNEQFF
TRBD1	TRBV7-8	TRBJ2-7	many	TGTGCCAGCAGCCCCCCCGGGACAGCCTACGAGCAGTACTTC	CASSPPGTAYEQYF
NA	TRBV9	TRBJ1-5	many	TGTGCCAGCAGCGTAGACGGCAGGGGAGGGGGTCAGCCCCAGCATTTT	CASSVDGRGGGQPQHF
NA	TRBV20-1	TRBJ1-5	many	TGCAGTGCTAGAGATCCCCTAGTAGTTGATAGCAATCAGCCCCAGCATTTT	CSARDPLVVDSNQPQHF
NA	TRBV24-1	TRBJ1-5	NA	TGTGCCACCAGTGATTCCCACGGGGACTCACGCAATCAGCCCCAGCATTTT	CATSDSHGDSRNQPQHF
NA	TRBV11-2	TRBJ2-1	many	TGTGCCAGCAGCTTATTAGAAGTTTCCGGGACTGGAGGGTTGTATGAGCAGTTCTTC	CASSLLEVSGTGGLYEQFF
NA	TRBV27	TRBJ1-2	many	TGTGCCAGCAGCCCCTCCGGAATTTTCTATGGCTACACCTTC	CASSPSGIFYGYTF
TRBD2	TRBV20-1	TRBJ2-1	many	TGCAGTGCTTTCAGCGGGAGGACCTACAATGAGCAGTTCTTC	CSAFSGRTYNEQFF
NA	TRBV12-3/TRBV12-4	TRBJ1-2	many	TGTGCCAGCAGTTTTCGAGACAGAGTTTATGGCTACACCTTC	CASSFRDRVYGYTF
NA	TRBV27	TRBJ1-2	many	TGTGCCAGCAGTCCTACTCGACAGGCGGACTATGGCTACACCTTC	CASSPTRQADYGYTF